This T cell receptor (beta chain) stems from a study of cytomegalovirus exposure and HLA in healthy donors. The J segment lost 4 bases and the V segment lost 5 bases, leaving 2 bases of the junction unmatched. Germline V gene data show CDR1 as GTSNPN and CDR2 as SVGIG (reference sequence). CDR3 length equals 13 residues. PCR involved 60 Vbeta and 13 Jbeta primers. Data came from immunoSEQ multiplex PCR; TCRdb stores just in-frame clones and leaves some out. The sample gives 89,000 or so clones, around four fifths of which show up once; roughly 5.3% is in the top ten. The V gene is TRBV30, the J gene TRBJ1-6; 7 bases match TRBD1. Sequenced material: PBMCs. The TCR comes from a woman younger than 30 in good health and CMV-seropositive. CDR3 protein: CAWQGDYNSPLHF. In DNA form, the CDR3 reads TGTGCCTGGCAGGGGGATTATAATTCACCCCTCCACTTT.